Shown below are 21 T cell receptor beta chains from a single sample sequenced in a study of CD8 T cell repertoires and HIV-1 epitope variants. Their specific antigens are unknown. The table came from immunoSEQ multiplex PCR; TCRdb's copy has only in-frame clones and leaves some out. The sample lists roughly 4,700 clones; 50% to 70% were seen once. Sequencing was carried out using cultured CD8+ T cells derived from PBMCs. All receptors derive from a male donor with HIV.

This sequence joins TRBV14 and TRBJ1-1; no firm D call. This CDR3 has 14 residues. Germline values: CDR1 SGHDN, CDR2 FVKESK. Trimming stripped 1 base from V and 4 bases from J, with 10 bases between. The CDR3 loop is CASSQVEAGTEAFF. CDR3 DNA: TGTGCCAGCAGCCAAGTTGAAGCGGGCACTGAAGCTTTCTTT.

CDR3 in amino acids: CASSVGSAAYEQYF. CDR3 bases: TGTGCCAGCAGCGTAGGAAGCGCCGCCTACGAGCAGTACTTC. The genes are TRBV9 and TRBJ2-7; D remains unclear. The germline gives CDR1 SGDLS, CDR2 YYNGEE. This CDR3 comprises 14 residues. Deletions cut 0 bases from V and 2 bases from J, with 9 bases between. Combining the CDR3 with reference TRBV9 and TRBJ2-7 gives the whole variable domain DSGVTQTPKHLITATGQRVTLRCSPRSGDLSVYWYQQSLDQGLQFLIQYYNGEERAKGNILERFSAQQFPDLHSELNLSSLELGDSALYFCASSVGSAAYEQYFGPGTRLTVT.

This clone has more than one count but fewer than ten. This chain uses TRBV7-9 with TRBJ1-2; the D is unclear. V shed 7 bases and J shed 2 bases, with 14 bases lying between them. Germline V gene data show CDR1 as SEHNR and CDR2 as FQNEAQ (reference sequence). The CDR3 sequence is 14 residues long. The CDR3 DNA follows: TGTGCCAGCATTCCATTTTTAGAGAACTATGGCTACACCTTC. Translation: CASIPFLENYGYTF. The full variable domain, its missing parts supplied by reference TRBV7-9 and TRBJ1-2, is DTGVSQNPRHKITKRGQNVTFRCDPISEHNRLYWYRQTLGQGPEFLTYFQNEAQLEKSRLLSDRFSAERPKGSFSTLEIQRTEQGDSAMYLCASIPFLENYGYTFGSGTRLTVV.

This clone came up a few times. This rearrangement joins TRBV27 to TRBJ2-3; 9 bases map to TRBD1. With 2 bases clipped from V and 2 bases from J, the junction kept 2 bases outside the gene matches. Germline assignment: CDR1 MNHEY and CDR2 SMNVEV (reference sequence). The CDR3 totals 15 residues. CDR3 loop: CASSLTGGNTDTQYF. CDR3 bases: TGTGCCAGCAGTTTAACAGGGGGCAACACAGATACGCAGTATTTT.

The CDR3 bases are TGTGCCAGCAGTTTACCCCATCAAGAGACCCAGTACTTC. This gives the protein CASSLPHQETQYF. The rearrangement joins TRBV28 to TRBJ2-5; D remains ambiguous. The CDR3 is made up of 13 amino acids. Germline V gene sequence: CDR1 MDHEN, CDR2 SYDVKM. Trimming cost V 2 bases and J 2 bases, with 6 bases left between them. Drawing the rest from reference TRBV28 and TRBJ2-5, the complete variable domain is DVKVTQSSRYLVKRTGEKVFLECVQDMDHENMFWYRQDPGLGLRLIYFSYDVKMKEKGDIPEGYSVSREKKERFSLILESASTNQTSMYLCASSLPHQETQYFGPGTRLLVL.

This clone was seen a few times. The chain couples TRBV6-1 to TRBJ2-5; 12 positions agree with TRBD2. After removal of 4 bases from V and 2 bases from J, the junction contained 5 bases not matched to a gene. This CDR3 comprises 16 residues. CDR1 is MNHNS and CDR2 is SASEGT in the germline V gene. CDR3 in amino acids: CASSGLAGDLQETQYF. CDR3 coding DNA: TGTGCCAGCAGTGGACTAGCGGGGGACCTACAAGAGACCCAGTACTTC.

This chain connects TRBV27 to TRBJ2-1, with D possibly TRBD2 on 6 matching bases. V shed 3 bases and J shed 3 bases, with 15 bases lying between them. The CDR3 runs 16 residues. Germline-derived CDR1 and CDR2 are MNHEY and SMNVEV (reference sequence). The CDR3 DNA is TGTGCCAGCAGTTTTATGGGGGAGGTTCTCTACAATGAGCAGTTCTTC. This encodes CASSFMGEVLYNEQFF.

The chain couples TRBV7-9 to TRBJ2-7; D remains unclear. CDR3 length equals 14 residues. V was clipped by 1 base and J by 2 bases, with 9 bases between them. The germline CDR1 and CDR2 sequences are SEHNR and FQNEAQ (reference sequence). CDR3: CASSLEDAAYEQYF. CDR3 bases: TGTGCCAGCAGCTTAGAAGACGCCGCCTACGAGCAGTACTTC.

This rearrangement joins TRBV28 to TRBJ2-3, with 8 bases lining up with TRBD1. V shed 6 bases, J shed 4 bases, and the junction held 6 bases outside the gene matches. The germline V gene encodes CDR1 MDHEN and CDR2 SYDVKM. CDR3 length: 14 amino acids. Here the CDR3 DNA reads TGTGCCAGCAGACGGACAGGGACAGCAGATACGCAGTATTTT. Its translation: CASRRTGTADTQYF. The full variable domain, its missing parts supplied by reference TRBV28 and TRBJ2-3, is DVKVTQSSRYLVKRTGEKVFLECVQDMDHENMFWYRQDPGLGLRLIYFSYDVKMKEKGDIPEGYSVSREKKERFSLILESASTNQTSMYLCASRRTGTADTQYFGPGTRLTVL.

The genes are TRBV11-3 and TRBJ1-1; perhaps TRBD1 as D (5 bases). Per germline, CDR1 SGHNT and CDR2 YENEEA. Trimming pared 6 bases from V and 1 base from J, leaving 9 bases between. The CDR3 totals 13 residues. This CDR3 reads CASSSGGNTEAFF. As DNA, the CDR3 is TGTGCCAGCAGTTCCGGGGGGAACACTGAAGCTTTCTTT.

This clone was counted between two and nine times. The rearrangement uses TRBV7-3 and TRBJ1-2, with a weak D call TRBD1 (5 bases). V was clipped by 5 bases and J by 8 bases, with 24 bases between them. From germline, CDR1 is SGHTA and CDR2 FQGTGA. The CDR3 covers 16 residues. The CDR3 DNA is TGTGCCAGCAGCGATGGGGGAGGGGATCAGGGTAGAGGCTACACCTTC. Protein: CASSDGGGDQGRGYTF.

The chain's CDR3 is CASSLGGGNNEQYF. The CDR3 region has the DNA TGTGCCAGCAGCTTGGGCGGGGGGAACAACGAGCAGTACTTC. The chain carries TRBV5-4 and TRBJ2-7; 8 bases agree with TRBD2. CDR1 and CDR2 from the germline V gene are SGHNT and YYREEE (reference sequence). The CDR3 length is 14 residues. With 0 bases clipped from V and 5 bases from J, the junction kept 4 bases outside the gene matches.

The genes are TRBV5-4 and TRBJ1-6; 7 bases match TRBD1. Losses at the gene ends were 10 bases for V and 3 bases for J; bases not matched to a gene: 4. There are 13 residues in the CDR3. Germline CDR1 and CDR2: SGHNT and YYREEE (reference sequence). Here the CDR3 DNA reads TGTGCCTGGGACAGCGGCTATAATTCACCCCTCCACTTT. Translating it yields CAWDSGYNSPLHF.

This clone turned up a few times. The chain joins TRBV15 to TRBJ2-3, with 13 bases lining up with TRBD2. The germline CDR1 and CDR2 sequences are LNHNV and YYDKDF (reference sequence). V was clipped by 3 bases and J by 4 bases; unmatched bases: 1. CDR3 size: 15 residues. This CDR3 is CATSSTSGGADTQYF. The CDR3 DNA reads TGTGCCACCAGCAGTACTAGCGGGGGGGCAGATACGCAGTATTTT. Combining the CDR3 with reference TRBV15 and TRBJ2-3 gives the whole variable domain DAMVIQNPRYQVTQFGKPVTLSCSQTLNHNVMYWYQQKSSQAPKLLFHYYDKDFNNEADTPDNFQSRRPNTSFCFLDIRSPGLGDTAMYLCATSSTSGGADTQYFGPGTRLTVL.

The chain couples TRBV29-1 to TRBJ2-1; 9 nucleotides align to TRBD2. V lost 5 bases and J lost 3; bases outside the gene matches: 8. The CDR3 is made up of 15 amino acids. CDR1 and CDR2 from the germline V gene are SQVTM and ANQGSEA. The CDR3 DNA reads TGCAGCGTTTTCAGCGCTAGCGGGATCTACAATGAGCAGTTCTTC. This translates into CSVFSASGIYNEQFF.

By its share, this clone is hyperexpanded. The chain recombines TRBV13 with TRBJ2-5; TRBD2 is a possible D gene (5 bases). Trimming cost V 4 bases and J 2 bases, with 14 bases left between them. Germline CDR1 reads PRHDT; CDR2 reads FYEKMQ (reference sequence). The CDR3 loop spans 15 amino acids. CDR3 coding DNA: TGTGCCAGCAGCTCCGCCGGGATAGATCAAGAGACCCAGTACTTC. Encoded protein: CASSSAGIDQETQYF.

V and J are TRBV7-8 and TRBJ1-1; D ambiguous. The V gene's germline CDR1 is SGHVS and CDR2 FQNEAQ. The CDR3 contains 15 residues. V lost 0 bases and J 3 bases, leaving 11 bases between the germline ends. The CDR3 reads CASSLAGYEDTEAFF. The CDR3 DNA sequence: TGTGCCAGCAGCTTAGCTGGGTACGAAGACACTGAAGCTTTCTTT.

With respect to this clone: A junction boundary mismatches the germline segment, possibly from a read error. The CDR3 sequence is CVTRGAFF. The DNA of the CDR3 is TGCGTCACGCGAGGCGCTTTCTTT. The chain couples TRBV12-5 to TRBJ1-1; D unresolved. The CDR3 totals 8 residues. From germline, CDR1 is LGHNT and CDR2 FRNRAP.

The rearrangement uses TRBV19 and TRBJ1-1, with 7 bases fitting TRBD1. The trim removed 8 bases at V and 2 bases at J, leaving 11 bases unmatched. The CDR3 consists of 15 residues. Germline CDR1 and CDR2: LNHDA and SQIVND (reference sequence). The CDR3 here is CASHATGTLNTEAFF. In nucleotides, the CDR3 is TGTGCCAGTCATGCGACAGGGACTCTAAACACTGAAGCTTTCTTT.

This clone has only a few counts. The chain uses TRBV9 and TRBJ2-3; maybe TRBD1 (6 bases). CDR1 SGDLS and CDR2 YYNGEE come from the germline V gene. The ends were cut back, 6 bases at V and 14 bases at J, with 19 bases in the middle. This CDR3 has 12 residues. CDR3 loop: CASTLINPGAYF. CDR3 coding DNA: TGTGCCAGCACCCTAATTAACCCAGGGGCGTATTTT.

CDR3 amino acids: CASLEGPGPLYEQYF. The CDR3 coding sequence is TGTGCCAGCCTCGAAGGACCAGGACCACTCTACGAGCAGTACTTC. This chain uses TRBV27 with TRBJ2-7; no firm D call. The CDR3 contains 15 residues. With 8 bases removed from V and 3 bases from J, the gap between germline ends came to 20 bases. Per germline, CDR1 MNHEY and CDR2 SMNVEV (reference sequence).